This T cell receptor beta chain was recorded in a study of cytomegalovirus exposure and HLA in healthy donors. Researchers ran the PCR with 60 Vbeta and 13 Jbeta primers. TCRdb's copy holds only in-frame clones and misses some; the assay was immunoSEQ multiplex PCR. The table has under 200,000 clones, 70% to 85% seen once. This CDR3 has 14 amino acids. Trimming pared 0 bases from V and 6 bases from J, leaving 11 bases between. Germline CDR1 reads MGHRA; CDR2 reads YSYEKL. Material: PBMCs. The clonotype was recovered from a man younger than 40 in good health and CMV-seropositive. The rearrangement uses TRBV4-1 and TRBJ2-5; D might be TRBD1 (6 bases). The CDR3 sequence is CASSQDIQGQTQYF. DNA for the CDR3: TGCGCCAGCAGCCAAGATATTCAGGGGCAGACCCAGTACTTC.